This TCR beta chain was observed in a study of beta chain features in type 1 diabetes. In the study overall: In all, some 110 million sorted cells from all samples were analyzed. Notes on the study in general: Among patients with Type 1 diabetes, TCRB CDR3s were moderately but significantly shorter in every one of the four CD4+ subsets. PCR might show a preference for shorter templates, equally across patients and controls. In the patient group, naive, central memory and Treg TCRB repertoires seemed more alike than in the healthy donor group.

Central memory, naive, regulatory and stem cell-like memory CD4+ cells were sorted by CD45RO/CCR7/CD25/CD127/CD95/CD27. The authors reverse transcribed all of the isolated RNA, so sequencing captured expressed TCRB transcripts. Clones were read by immunoSEQ multiplex PCR, and TCRdb kept only the in-frame ones, dropping some. Of 250,000 to 300,000 clones in the sample, approximately 25% were seen once. To note about this clone: Its matching antigen is unknown.

Trimming took 4 bases from V and 8 from J; bases not matched to a gene: 11. This CDR3 is 15 amino acids long. Germline V CDR1 and CDR2: SNHLY, FYNNEI. This sequence joins TRBV2 and TRBJ2-1; 7 nucleotides agree with TRBD2. The sequenced sample consisted of naive CD4+ T cells from blood. The clonotype originates from a woman in her twenties or thirties with type 1 diabetes. In DNA form, the CDR3 reads TGTGCCAGCAGTGGAAATAGAGGACTAGTCGATGAGCAGTTCTTC. This encodes CASSGNRGLVDEQFF. Drawing the rest from reference TRBV2 and TRBJ2-1, the complete variable domain is EPEVTQTPSHQVTQMGQEVILRCVPISNHLYFYWYRQILGQKVEFLVSFYNNEISEKSEIFDDQFSVERPDGSNFTLKIRSTKLEDSAMYFCASSGNRGLVDEQFFGPGTRLTVL.